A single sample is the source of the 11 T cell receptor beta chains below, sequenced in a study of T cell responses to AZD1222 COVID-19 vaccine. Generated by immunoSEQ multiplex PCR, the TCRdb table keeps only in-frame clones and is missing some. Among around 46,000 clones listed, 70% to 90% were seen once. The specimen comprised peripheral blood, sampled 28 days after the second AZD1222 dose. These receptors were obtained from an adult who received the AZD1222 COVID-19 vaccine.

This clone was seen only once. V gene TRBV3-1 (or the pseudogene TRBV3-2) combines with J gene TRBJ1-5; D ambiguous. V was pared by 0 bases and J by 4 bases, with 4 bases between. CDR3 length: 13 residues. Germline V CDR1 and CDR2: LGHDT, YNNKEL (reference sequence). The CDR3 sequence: CASSQDRNQPQHF. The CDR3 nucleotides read TGTGCCAGCAGCCAAGACAGGAATCAGCCCCAGCATTTT.

DNA of the CDR3: TGTGCCAGCAGCCCTAGCGGGGGGACCTCCTACGAGCAGTACTTC. Translation: CASSPSGGTSYEQYF. The V gene is TRBV7-8, the J gene TRBJ2-7, with 11 bases identical to TRBD2. With V trimmed by 5 bases and J by 0 bases, 3 bases remained unmatched. The CDR3 runs 15 residues. Per germline, CDR1 SGHVS and CDR2 FQNEAQ. The whole variable domain, filled in from reference TRBV7-8 and TRBJ2-7, reads GAGVSQSPRYKVAKRGQDVALRCDPISGHVSLFWYQQALGQGPEFLTYFQNEAQLDKSGLPSDRFFAERPEGSVSTLKIQRTQQEDSAVYLCASSPSGGTSYEQYFGPGTRLTVT.

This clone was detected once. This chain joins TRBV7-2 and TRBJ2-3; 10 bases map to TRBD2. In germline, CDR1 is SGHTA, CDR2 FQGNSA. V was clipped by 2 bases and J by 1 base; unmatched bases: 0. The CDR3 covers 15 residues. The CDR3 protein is CASSLLAGGTDTQYF. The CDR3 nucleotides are TGTGCCAGCAGCTTACTAGCGGGGGGCACAGATACGCAGTATTTT.

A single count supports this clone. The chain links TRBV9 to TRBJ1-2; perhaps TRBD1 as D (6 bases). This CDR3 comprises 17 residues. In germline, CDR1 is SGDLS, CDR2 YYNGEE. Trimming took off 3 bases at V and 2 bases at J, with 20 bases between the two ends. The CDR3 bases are TGTGCCAGCAGCGATCCGGGACAAGGGGACCGAAACTATGGCTACACCTTC. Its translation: CASSDPGQGDRNYGYTF.

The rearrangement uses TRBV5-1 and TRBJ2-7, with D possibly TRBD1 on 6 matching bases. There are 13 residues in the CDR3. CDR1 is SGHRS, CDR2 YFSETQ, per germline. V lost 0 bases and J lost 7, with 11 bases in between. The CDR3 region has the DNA TGCGCCAGCAGCTTGGGAGGGGGAAGGGAGCAGTACTTC. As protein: CASSLGGGREQYF.

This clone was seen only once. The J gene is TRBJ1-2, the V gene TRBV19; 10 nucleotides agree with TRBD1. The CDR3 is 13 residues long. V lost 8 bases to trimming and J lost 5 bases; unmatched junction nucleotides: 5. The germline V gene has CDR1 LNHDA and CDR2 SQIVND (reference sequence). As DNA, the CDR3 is TGTGCCAGTTCGGACAGGGGGGAATATGGCTACACCTTC. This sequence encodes CASSDRGEYGYTF.

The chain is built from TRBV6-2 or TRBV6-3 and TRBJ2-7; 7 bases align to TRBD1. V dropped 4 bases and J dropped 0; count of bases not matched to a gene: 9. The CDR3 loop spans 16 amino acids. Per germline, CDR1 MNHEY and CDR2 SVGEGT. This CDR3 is CASSSLDRQLSYEQYF. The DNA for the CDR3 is TGTGCCAGCAGTTCCCTGGACAGGCAGCTCTCCTACGAGCAGTACTTC.

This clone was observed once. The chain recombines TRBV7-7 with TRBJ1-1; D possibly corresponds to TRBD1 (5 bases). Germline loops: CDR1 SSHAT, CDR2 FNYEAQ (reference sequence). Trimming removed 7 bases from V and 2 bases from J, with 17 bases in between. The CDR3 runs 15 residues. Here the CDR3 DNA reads TGTGCCAGCACCCCCCTCGGGGGGGTTAACACTGAAGCTTTCTTT. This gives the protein CASTPLGGVNTEAFF.

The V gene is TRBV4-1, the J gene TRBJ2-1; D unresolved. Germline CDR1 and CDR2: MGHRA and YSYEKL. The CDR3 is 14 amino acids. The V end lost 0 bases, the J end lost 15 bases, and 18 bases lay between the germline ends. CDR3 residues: CASSQESQVSLRFF. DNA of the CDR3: TGCGCCAGCAGCCAAGAGTCTCAGGTATCTTTGCGGTTCTTC.

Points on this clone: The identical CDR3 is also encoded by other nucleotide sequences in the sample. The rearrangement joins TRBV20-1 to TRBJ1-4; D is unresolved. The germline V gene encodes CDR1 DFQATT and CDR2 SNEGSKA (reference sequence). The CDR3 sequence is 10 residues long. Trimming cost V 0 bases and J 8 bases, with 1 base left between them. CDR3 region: CSARDEKLFF. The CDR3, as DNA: TGCAGTGCTAGAGACGAAAAACTGTTTTTT.

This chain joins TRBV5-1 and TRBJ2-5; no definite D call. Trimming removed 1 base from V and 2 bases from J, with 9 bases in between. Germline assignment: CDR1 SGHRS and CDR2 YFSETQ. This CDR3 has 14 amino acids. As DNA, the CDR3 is TGCGCCAGCAGCTTGCTGGGGTCACAAGAGACCCAGTACTTC. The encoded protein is CASSLLGSQETQYF.